This TCR beta chain was obtained from a study of T-cell reconstitution after alpha-beta-depleted transplantation in children. Study-wide results and limits: Several hundred expanded graft clones reportedly were the source of alpha-beta T cells about two months after transplant. Newly produced T cells mostly accounted for T-cell counts and diversity one year post-transplant.

This clonotype appeared a few times. Its cognate antigen is unknown. The CDR3 covers 15 residues. Germline V gene data show CDR1 as MGHRA and CDR2 as YSYEKL. Trimming cost V 1 base and J 6 bases; bases outside gene matches: 6. TCRbeta library construction was performed incorporating unique molecular identifiers. Each CDR3 protein gets one entry after TCRdb re-called the PCR reads with MiXCR. The sample has just under 350,000 distinct CDR3 sequences, 16% seen once; the top ten hold approximately 44%. The sequencing here drew on PBMCs, mostly from graft donor cells, taken 360 days after TCRalphabeta/CD19-depleted stem cell transplant. This receptor was identified in a male patient aged 2-15 years who had a stem cell transplant for acute lymphoblastic leukemia, so the T cells may come from the graft donor. The chain uses TRBV4-1 and TRBJ1-5, with 7 bases that match TRBD1. The CDR3: CASSQVQGSAQPQHF. CDR3 nucleotides: TGCGCCAGCAGCCAAGTACAGGGGTCCGCTCAGCCCCAGCATTTT.